The 9 T cell receptor beta chains below come from one sample, sequenced in a study of blood T cells in healthy people across ages. Primed by a sample-barcoded 5' primer and a J-beta primer mix, a second PCR proceeded for 7 to 11 cycles. Via MiXCR, TCRdb re-called the 5' RACE reads, giving one row per CDR3 protein. Here the sample spans over 600,000 distinct CDR3 sequences, around 38% being singletons. The sequenced material came from blood. The receptors were sampled from an elderly man in good health.

The genes are TRBV20-1 and TRBJ2-3, with 9 bases identical to TRBD2. CDR3 size: 16 residues. V gave up 1 base and J gave up 5 bases; unmatched junction bases: 10. Germline assignment: CDR1 DFQATT and CDR2 SNEGSKA (reference sequence). The DNA of the CDR3 is TGCAGTGCTAGAGGGCGGGAGGGCCGTAAGGAAGATACGCAGTATTTT. Protein: CSARGREGRKEDTQYF.

The rearrangement uses TRBV28 and TRBJ2-5; TRBD2 matches 8 bases. There are 17 residues in the CDR3. Germline-derived CDR1 and CDR2 are MDHEN and SYDVKM. V trimming: 5 bases; J trimming: 2 bases; junction bases outside the gene matches: 13. The CDR3: CASSPLRLSGIQETQYF. The CDR3 bases are TGTGCCAGCAGTCCCCTAAGACTTAGCGGGATTCAAGAGACCCAGTACTTC.

V usage is TRBV28 and J usage is TRBJ2-5, with a possible D match to TRBD1 (6 bases). The J call may be wrong; the DNA end is better matched by TRBJ2-7. This CDR3 has 14 amino acids. Germline CDR1 MDHEN, CDR2 SYDVKM. DNA of the CDR3: TGTGCCAGCAGTCCACAGGGAGTCTTCAGCGAGCAGTACTTC. As protein: CASSPQGVFSEQYF.

The chain combines TRBV20-1 with TRBJ2-3; no clear D. V was cut by 7 bases and J by 2 bases, with 7 bases left in between. CDR3 length: 11 residues. CDR1 DFQATT and CDR2 SNEGSKA come from the germline V gene (reference sequence). The CDR3 DNA reads as TGCAGTGTTCAGCCCACAGATACGCAGTATTTT. This translates into CSVQPTDTQYF.

This clonotype was observed a handful of times. V usage is TRBV13 and J usage is TRBJ1-4; D unclear. Trimming left V 5 bases short and J 5 bases short, with 15 bases between. Germline V gene data show CDR1 as PRHDT and CDR2 as FYEKMQ (reference sequence). This CDR3 region has 15 residues. This CDR3 is CASSPSNSGNEKLFF. The CDR3 DNA is TGTGCCAGCAGCCCCAGTAATTCGGGGAATGAAAAACTGTTTTTT.

A few counts support this clonotype. The V call is TRBV6-4, the J call TRBJ1-5; no clear D gene. Trimming took 4 bases from V and 4 from J, leaving 8 bases between them. The CDR3 loop spans 13 amino acids. Germline lookup yields CDR1 MRHNA and CDR2 SNTAGT. The CDR3 loop is CASSAGWNQPQHF. In DNA form, the CDR3 reads TGTGCCAGCAGTGCAGGTTGGAATCAGCCCCAGCATTTT.

This clonotype appeared a few times. Being one base from a much bigger clone, this may be a read error. The chain has TRBV6-1 and TRBJ1-6; D perhaps matches TRBD1 (6 bases). The CDR3 is 15 amino acids. Germline V gene lookup returns CDR1 MNHNS and CDR2 SASEGT. CDR3 in amino acids: CASSEAAGDSSPPHF. The DNA of the CDR3 is TGTGCCAGCAGTGAAGCCGCAGGGGATAGTTCACCCCCCCACTTT.

The chain employs TRBV7-2 and TRBJ1-2; weak D call: TRBD1 (5 bases). The CDR3 is 16 residues long. Germline CDR1 is SGHTA and CDR2 is FQGNSA. V was pared by 1 base and J by 1 base, with 13 bases between. CDR3 coding DNA: TGTGCCAGCAGCTTAGTGGGGCAGCCGATTAACTATGGCTACACCTTC. Encoded protein: CASSLVGQPINYGYTF.

The J gene is TRBJ2-1, the V gene TRBV7-2; D gene ambiguous. Looked up from germline, CDR1 is SGHTA and CDR2 is FQGNSA. The CDR3 is 13 amino acids. The germline V and J ends were trimmed by 7 bases and 2 bases, with 9 bases remaining between them. CDR3 DNA: TGTGCCAGCACGCCCAGTACCTACAATGAGCAGTTCTTC. It specifies CASTPSTYNEQFF. Variable domain in full (rest from reference TRBV7-2 and TRBJ2-1): GAGVSQSPSNKVTEKGKDVELRCDPISGHTALYWYRQSLGQGLEFLIYFQGNSAPDKSGLPSDRFSAERTGGSVSTLTIQRTQQEDSAVYLCASTPSTYNEQFFGPGTRLTVL.